One and the same sample provided the 25 T cell receptor beta chains below, sequenced in a study of blood T cell repertoires in COVID-19. Here immunoSEQ multiplex PCR was the method, and the copy in TCRdb shows in-frame clones only, minus some. Altogether roughly 250,000 clones are present, around four fifths being singletons, with the ten largest covering around 4.1%. Source material: peripheral blood. The receptors originated from a woman aged 35 to 49 with active or convalescent COVID-19.

J is TRBJ1-1 and V is TRBV27; tentative D call: TRBD1 (6 bases). Looked up from germline, CDR1 is MNHEY and CDR2 is SMNVEV (reference sequence). Trimming shortened V by 2 bases and J by 11 bases, and 18 bases separated the two germline ends. The CDR3 is 14 residues long. CDR3 sequence reads: CASSLVQPGQSAFF. CDR3 in DNA: TGTGCCAGCAGTTTAGTGCAGCCGGGACAAAGTGCTTTCTTT.

The V gene is TRBV27, the J gene TRBJ2-5, with D maybe TRBD2 (6 bases). V dropped 7 bases and J dropped 4 bases, with 13 bases sitting between them. Germline assignment: CDR1 MNHEY and CDR2 SMNVEV (reference sequence). The CDR3 covers 13 residues. The CDR3 loop reads CASKYLASETQYF. In DNA, the CDR3 is TGTGCCAGCAAGTATCTAGCGTCAGAGACCCAGTACTTC.

The V gene is TRBV28, the J gene TRBJ2-7, with 7 nucleotides matching TRBD1. Germline loops: CDR1 MDHEN, CDR2 SYDVKM. V trimming: 6 bases; J trimming: 2 bases; junction bases outside the gene matches: 7. This CDR3 has 14 residues. CDR3 nucleotide sequence: TGTGCCAGCAGGGAACAGGGGACCCCCTACGAGCAGTACGTC. Translating it yields CASREQGTPYEQYV.

This chain uses TRBV6-2 or TRBV6-3 with TRBJ2-1, with 12 nucleotides matching TRBD2. V trimming: 2 bases; J trimming: 0 bases; junction bases outside the gene matches: 11. The CDR3 has 20 amino acids. The germline CDR1 and CDR2 sequences are MNHEY and SVGEGT. The CDR3 spells CASSYPRASGGAYSYNEQFF. CDR3 nucleotide sequence: TGTGCCAGCAGTTACCCACGGGCTAGCGGGGGGGCCTACTCCTACAATGAGCAGTTCTTC.

The chain couples TRBV10-3 to TRBJ1-3, with D maybe TRBD1 (5 bases). The CDR3 extends over 15 amino acids. The germline V gene has CDR1 ENHRY and CDR2 SYGVKD. Between the trimmed V and J ends, which lost 6 bases and 3 bases, there was a span of 15 bases. The CDR3 coding sequence is TGTGCCATCAGACAGACCGGGGGGGGTGGAAACACCATATATTTT. As protein: CAIRQTGGGGNTIYF.

V usage is TRBV12-3 or TRBV12-4 and J usage is TRBJ1-5, with 7 bases identical to TRBD1. The junction had 4 bases not matched to a gene; V was cut back by 5 bases and J by 6 bases. The CDR3 covers 13 residues. CDR3 nucleotide sequence: TGTGCCAGCAGTATGACAGGGCTTCAGCCCCAGCATTTT. It codes for CASSMTGLQPQHF.

This clone was recorded only once. The chain employs TRBV9 and TRBJ2-5; TRBD2 agrees at 9 bases. J gave up 4 bases and V 0 bases, and 4 bases lay outside the gene matches. From germline, CDR1 is SGDLS and CDR2 YYNGEE. The CDR3 has 15 residues. CDR3 amino acids: CASSVVSGGGETQYF. In DNA form, the CDR3 reads TGTGCCAGCAGCGTAGTTAGCGGGGGCGGAGAGACCCAGTACTTC.

This clone was seen just once. The chain is built from TRBV28 and TRBJ2-1; 10 nucleotides align to TRBD2. This CDR3 is built from 16 residues. The germline V gene has CDR1 MDHEN and CDR2 SYDVKM. The V and J ends lost 6 bases and 3 bases, in that order; junction bases with no gene match: 8. The DNA for the CDR3 is TGTGCCAGCAGCAGGGCCCTAGCGGGGGACTACAATGAGCAGTTCTTC. This gives the protein CASSRALAGDYNEQFF.

The chain recombines TRBV15 with TRBJ1-1; possibly TRBD1 for D (6 bases). The CDR3 covers 15 residues. Trimming stripped 5 bases from V and 0 bases from J, with 13 bases between. Per germline, CDR1 LNHNV and CDR2 YYDKDF (reference sequence). The CDR3 region is CATSERTVLNTEAFF. DNA of the CDR3: TGTGCCACCAGCGAACGGACAGTTCTGAACACTGAAGCTTTCTTT. The full variable domain, rest sourced from reference TRBV15 and TRBJ1-1, is DAMVIQNPRYQVTQFGKPVTLSCSQTLNHNVMYWYQQKSSQAPKLLFHYYDKDFNNEADTPDNFQSRRPNTSFCFLDIRSPGLGDTAMYLCATSERTVLNTEAFFGQGTRLTVV.

This rearrangement joins TRBV19 to TRBJ1-4; D ambiguous. CDR1 is LNHDA, CDR2 SQIVND, per germline (reference sequence). V was pared by 8 bases and J by 3 bases, with 7 bases between. This CDR3 comprises 12 residues. The CDR3 DNA sequence: TGTGCCAGTGAGTCCCCTAATGAAAAACTGTTTTTT. It translates to CASESPNEKLFF.

The chain uses TRBV30 and TRBJ1-6; D unclear. Trimming removed 0 bases at V and 1 base at J, with 7 bases between. The CDR3 is 15 amino acids. CDR1 is GTSNPN, CDR2 SVGIG, per germline (reference sequence). CDR3 DNA sequence: TGTGCCTGGAGTGTAAAGACTTCCTATAATTCACCCCTCCACTTT. Encoded protein: CAWSVKTSYNSPLHF.

The J gene is TRBJ2-3, the V gene TRBV11-2; tentative D call: TRBD2 (6 bases). The CDR3 runs to 19 residues. V lost 4 bases, J lost 0 bases, and 23 bases lay in between. CDR1 is SGHAT, CDR2 FQNNGV, per germline. The CDR3 DNA sequence: TGTGCCAGCAGCTCTGGGACTTACGCGATCCTAACTAGCACAGATACGCAGTATTTT. This codes for CASSSGTYAILTSTDTQYF.

This clone was observed once. J is TRBJ2-3 and V is TRBV3-1 (or the pseudogene TRBV3-2), with 9 bases matching TRBD1. J was trimmed by 5 bases and V by 4 bases; bases with no gene match: 4. The V gene's germline CDR1 is LGHDT and CDR2 YNNKEL (reference sequence). This CDR3 comprises 14 residues. The CDR3, as DNA: TGTGCCAGCAGCCCCCGGGACAGGGTAGATACGCAGTATTTT. This translates into CASSPRDRVDTQYF.

J is TRBJ1-2 and V is TRBV11-2; D is uncertain. CDR3 length: 15 residues. V was trimmed by 4 bases and J by 8 bases, leaving 20 bases between them. The germline V gene encodes CDR1 SGHAT and CDR2 FQNNGV. CDR3 amino acids: CASSSRTSSLVGYTF. CDR3 nucleotide sequence: TGTGCCAGCAGCTCCCGGACTAGCTCACTAGTAGGCTACACCTTC.

This clone was observed a few times. The V call is TRBV12-3 or TRBV12-4, the J call TRBJ1-5; TRBD1 matches at 7 bases. V dropped 6 bases and J dropped 9; count of bases not matched to a gene: 5. This CDR3 is built from 12 residues. The CDR3 here is CASRTGLWPQHF. The CDR3 nucleotides are TGTGCCAGCAGGACAGGGTTGTGGCCCCAGCATTTT.

The rearrangement joins TRBV5-1 to TRBJ2-7; perhaps TRBD1 as D (6 bases). CDR1 and CDR2 from the germline V gene are SGHRS and YFSETQ. This CDR3 is built from 15 residues. V lost 0 bases to trimming and J lost 2 bases, with 12 bases between them. CDR3 protein: CASSLAGRGTYEQYF. CDR3 coding DNA: TGCGCCAGCAGCTTGGCTGGCAGGGGCACCTACGAGCAGTACTTC.

The chain uses TRBV4-2 and TRBJ2-3; D is uncertain. V lost 3 bases and J 7 bases, leaving 5 bases between the germline ends. CDR3 length equals 11 residues. CDR1 and CDR2 from the germline V gene are LGHNA and YNFKEQ. The CDR3 protein is CASSHRNTQYF. For the CDR3, the DNA is TGTGCCAGCAGCCATCGTAATACGCAGTATTTT.

This chain links TRBV12-2 with TRBJ2-7; no check of the table's D call, TRBD1, against the DNA was made. TRBV12-2 is given as a pseudogene. The CDR3 consists of 13 residues. In DNA, the CDR3 is TGTGCAAGTCGCTTAGCCAACAGGGGTGAGCAGTACGTC. As protein: CASRLANRGEQYV.

This chain connects TRBV5-1 to TRBJ2-2; D perhaps matches TRBD1 (7 bases). This CDR3 spans 17 amino acids. V was shortened by 5 bases and J by 0 bases, with 17 bases between the two germline ends. Germline V CDR1 and CDR2: SGHRS, YFSETQ. CDR3 amino acids: CASRRGQSFSNTGELFF. CDR3 nucleotides: TGCGCCAGCAGGCGGGGACAGAGCTTTTCGAACACCGGGGAGCTGTTTTTT.

V and J are TRBV9 and TRBJ1-3; the match to TRBD1 covers 9 bases. Losses at the gene ends were 2 bases for V and 8 bases for J; bases not matched to a gene: 11. Per germline, CDR1 SGDLS and CDR2 YYNGEE. The CDR3 runs 16 residues. Written as DNA, the CDR3 is TGTGCCAGCAGCGTGGAGGACAGGGGAGGAAGAGACACCATATATTTT. It specifies CASSVEDRGGRDTIYF.

V usage is TRBV30 and J usage is TRBJ2-7; 7 bases agree with TRBD1. V gave up 3 bases and J gave up 3 bases; unmatched junction bases: 14. The CDR3 consists of 16 residues. Germline values: CDR1 GTSNPN, CDR2 SVGIG (reference sequence). The chain's CDR3 is CAWRPGDSRFNYEQYF. Here the CDR3 DNA reads TGTGCCTGGAGGCCTGGGGACAGCCGATTTAACTACGAGCAGTACTTC.

The rearrangement uses TRBV7-3 and TRBJ1-6, with 7 bases that match TRBD1. Germline V gene lookup returns CDR1 SGHTA and CDR2 FQGTGA. CDR3 size: 14 residues. Trimming at V came to 2 bases and at J to 9 bases, leaving 4 bases not matched to a gene. The DNA for the CDR3 is TGTGCCAGCAGCTTATTGCACAGGGGTTCACCCCTCCACTTT. Protein: CASSLLHRGSPLHF.

The gene calls are TRBV5-1 and TRBJ2-3, with 9 bases that match TRBD1. J gave up 2 bases and V 4 bases, and 8 bases lay outside the gene matches. Germline values: CDR1 SGHRS, CDR2 YFSETQ. There are 16 residues in the CDR3. The CDR3 protein is CASSLVGTGITDTQYF. CDR3 nucleotide sequence: TGCGCCAGCAGCCTGGTGGGGACAGGGATCACAGATACGCAGTATTTT.

This rearrangement joins TRBV7-9 to TRBJ1-2; the D is unclear. Germline CDR1 and CDR2: SEHNR and FQNEAQ (reference sequence). The germline V and J ends were trimmed by 5 bases and 4 bases, with 8 bases remaining between them. There are 12 residues in the CDR3. As DNA, the CDR3 is TGTGCCAGCAGCGACCAGGTCTATGGCTACACCTTC. It specifies CASSDQVYGYTF.

J is TRBJ1-5 and V is TRBV15; 8 bases align to TRBD1. The CDR3 has 15 amino acids. CDR1 LNHNV and CDR2 YYDKDF come from the germline V gene (reference sequence). After removal of 0 bases from V and 6 bases from J, the junction contained 4 bases not matched to a gene. CDR3 amino acids: CATSRDGQGIQPQHF. CDR3 DNA sequence: TGTGCCACCAGCAGAGACGGACAGGGAATTCAGCCCCAGCATTTT.